This T cell receptor beta chain was obtained from a study of blood T cell repertoires in COVID-19. For the study at large: From T cells, B-cell-depleted T cells, or PBMCs came the material, which was cDNA or gDNA.

The V segment lost 5 bases and the J segment 0 bases; nucleotides outside the gene matches: 5. Germline assignment: CDR1 LNHDA and CDR2 SQIVND (reference sequence). The CDR3 loop spans 17 amino acids. Libraries were prepared by immunoSEQ multiplex PCR; TCRdb keeps only in-frame clonotypes and omits some of them. The sample has around 200,000 clones, 70% to 90% seen once. The receptor was isolated from a woman of 80 years or more with acute or convalescent COVID-19. The J gene is TRBJ2-3, the V gene TRBV19, with 13 bases lining up with TRBD2. Sequenced material: peripheral blood. The CDR3 DNA is TGTGCCAGTAGTTCCCGGACTAGCGGGAGTAGCACAGATACGCAGTATTTT. As protein: CASSSRTSGSSTDTQYF.